The clone carrying this T cell receptor (beta chain) was seen a few times. This sample was taken from a study of shared T cell receptors in the human thymus. TCRdb's copy holds only in-frame clones and misses some; the assay was immunoSEQ multiplex PCR. This table holds some 660,000 clones, 87% found once. CDR1 is SGHDT, CDR2 YYEEEE, per germline. This CDR3 comprises 16 residues. The trim removed 4 bases at V and 3 bases at J, leaving 9 bases unmatched. This sample also belongs to another study, concerning human thymus T cells. That work states: Healthy Finnish infants having corrective surgery for congenital heart defects served as donors. Resections from corrective heart surgery provided thymus tissue.

This chain connects TRBV5-6 to TRBJ2-2; 7 bases align to TRBD1. The sequenced sample was thymocytes. This receptor was taken from a boy younger than two with a congenital heart defect. CDR3 residues: CASSMTGTTDTGELFF. CDR3 nucleotide sequence: TGTGCCAGCAGCATGACAGGGACCACGGACACCGGGGAGCTGTTTTTT. Complete variable domain (other parts from reference TRBV5-6 and TRBJ2-2): DAGVTQSPTHLIKTRGQQVTLRCSPKSGHDTVSWYQQALGQGPQFIFQYYEEEERQRGNFPDRFSGHQFPNYSSELNVNALLLGDSALYLCASSMTGTTDTGELFFGEGSRLTVL.